These T cell receptor beta chains were read from a single sample in a study of control samples from healthy donors and cancer patients. Sequenced by immunoSEQ multiplex PCR; TCRdb stores in-frame clones only, minus some. The sample yields approximately 100,000 clones, roughly 92% seen once. Material for sequencing was blood. These TCRs come from a human donor in good health. The donor label of this sample is uncertain. CDR3s include the opening cysteine and the closing phenylalanine or tryptophan. Fields, in order: D gene, V gene, J gene, clone size, CDR3 DNA, CDR3 protein. The D gene is left open where the match is weak. Some rows mark clone size as missing; the rest say once, few, many or name a class of expanded clone.

d_call: -; v_call: TRBV18; j_call: TRBJ2-1; clone_size: -; cdr3_nt: TGTGCCAGCTCACCGAGCTACAATGAGCAGTTCTTC; cdr3_aa: CASSPSYNEQFF
d_call: -; v_call: TRBV7-9; j_call: TRBJ2-1; clone_size: once; cdr3_nt: TGTGCCAGCAGCTTAGAGGGGGTCAGCCTTAATGAGCAGTTCTTC; cdr3_aa: CASSLEGVSLNEQFF
d_call: -; v_call: TRBV4-1; j_call: TRBJ2-5; clone_size: once; cdr3_nt: TGCGCCAGCAGCCCCCACCCGGAGACCCAGTACTTC; cdr3_aa: CASSPHPETQYF
d_call: TRBD1; v_call: TRBV19; j_call: TRBJ1-1; clone_size: once; cdr3_nt: TGTGCCAGTACCACCACCGGGACAGTGAACACTGAAGCTTTCTTT; cdr3_aa: CASTTTGTVNTEAFF
d_call: TRBD1; v_call: TRBV19; j_call: TRBJ2-5; clone_size: -; cdr3_nt: TGTGCCAGTAGGGGTTCGGGACAGGGGGCGGTCTGGACCCAGTACTTC; cdr3_aa: CASRGSGQGAVWTQYF
d_call: TRBD2; v_call: TRBV28; j_call: TRBJ2-7; clone_size: -; cdr3_nt: TGTGCCAGCAGTGGGGGCTCTAGCGGGAACTACGAGCAGTACTTC; cdr3_aa: CASSGGSSGNYEQYF
d_call: TRBD1; v_call: TRBV19; j_call: TRBJ1-2; clone_size: few; cdr3_nt: TGTGCCACCCAATCCGGACAGGGTAAGAGCTACACCTTC; cdr3_aa: CATQSGQGKSYTF
d_call: TRBD2; v_call: TRBV4-1; j_call: TRBJ2-1; clone_size: -; cdr3_nt: TGCGCCAGCAGCCAGGAAAAGCGGGGGGGCCGCTATGAGCAGTTCTTC; cdr3_aa: CASSQEKRGGRYEQFF
d_call: -; v_call: TRBV4-3; j_call: TRBJ1-3; clone_size: -; cdr3_nt: TGCGCCAGCAGCCAAGACCATTATTCTGGAAACACCATATATTTT; cdr3_aa: CASSQDHYSGNTIYF
d_call: -; v_call: TRBV6-5; j_call: TRBJ2-5; clone_size: -; cdr3_nt: TGTGCCAGCAGTTACTCGGGTTTGACAGGCCAAGAGACCCAGTACTTC; cdr3_aa: CASSYSGLTGQETQYF
d_call: -; v_call: TRBV5-5; j_call: TRBJ1-1; clone_size: -; cdr3_nt: TGTGCCAGCAGCTTCACAGGGATGAACACTGAAGCTTTCTTT; cdr3_aa: CASSFTGMNTEAFF
d_call: TRBD1; v_call: TRBV5-1; j_call: TRBJ1-1; clone_size: -; cdr3_nt: TGCGCCAGCAGCCGTGACAGGGATGAGAGTGAAGCTTTCTTT; cdr3_aa: CASSRDRDESEAFF
d_call: -; v_call: TRBV9; j_call: TRBJ1-4; clone_size: -; cdr3_nt: TGTGCCAGCAGCGTAGGGGGTGCGGCGGGCCGGGAAAAACTGTTTTTT; cdr3_aa: CASSVGGAAGREKLFF
d_call: -; v_call: TRBV10-1; j_call: TRBJ2-3; clone_size: -; cdr3_nt: TGCGCCAGCAGTGATACTATATCTTCCACAGATACGCAGTATTTT; cdr3_aa: CASSDTISSTDTQYF
d_call: TRBD2; v_call: TRBV24-1; j_call: TRBJ2-3; clone_size: -; cdr3_nt: TGTGCCACCAGTGATATCCCCTACGGGGGGGACACAGATACGCAGTATTTT; cdr3_aa: CATSDIPYGGDTDTQYF
d_call: -; v_call: TRBV20-1; j_call: TRBJ1-2; clone_size: once; cdr3_nt: TGCAGTGCTAGTCGGGGTCAGGGCGGCCTAGGTGGCTACACCTTC; cdr3_aa: CSASRGQGGLGGYTF